This is a list of T cell receptor beta chains from one sample in a study of graft-versus-host responses after intestinal transplantation. The data were produced by immunoSEQ multiplex PCR, yet TCRdb's version contains in-frame clones alone and is incomplete. The data contain 35,000 to 50,000 clones, roughly 94% of them singletons. Sequencing used PBMCs, obtained 335 days after intestinal transplant. The receptors were gathered from a human patient who received an intestinal transplant, so some T cells may come from the graft donor. Each CDR3 is given with its conserved first and last residue. Each record gives: D gene, J gene, V gene, CDR3 protein. A D gene is named only where the DNA matches it firmly.

d_call: TRBD1
j_call: TRBJ1-1
v_call: TRBV10-3
cdr3_aa: CATRGQNVLVDTEAFF

d_call: TRBD2
j_call: TRBJ2-1
v_call: TRBV15
cdr3_aa: CATSAPAGGTYNEQFF

d_call: NA
j_call: TRBJ1-5
v_call: TRBV19
cdr3_aa: CASRSYSNQPQHF

d_call: NA
j_call: TRBJ2-1
v_call: TRBV9
cdr3_aa: CASSVVGGSHEQFF

d_call: NA
j_call: TRBJ1-2
v_call: TRBV2
cdr3_aa: CASSGQTNYGYTF

d_call: NA
j_call: TRBJ2-1
v_call: TRBV6-4
cdr3_aa: CASSLHRENYNEQFF

d_call: NA
j_call: TRBJ1-1
v_call: TRBV29-1
cdr3_aa: CSVAGATEAFF

d_call: NA
j_call: TRBJ1-3
v_call: TRBV19
cdr3_aa: CASSEGDGYSGNTIYF

d_call: NA
j_call: TRBJ2-7
v_call: TRBV10-1
cdr3_aa: CASSDQKVSLGNEQYF

d_call: TRBD1
j_call: TRBJ1-1
v_call: TRBV13
cdr3_aa: CASSPGGGAAEAFF

d_call: TRBD1
j_call: TRBJ1-1
v_call: TRBV5-1
cdr3_aa: CASSLQGTTEAFF

d_call: TRBD2
j_call: TRBJ2-1
v_call: TRBV4-2
cdr3_aa: CASSQDSSSGGYNEQFF

d_call: NA
j_call: TRBJ2-2
v_call: TRBV2
cdr3_aa: CASNRGGQLDTGELFF

d_call: TRBD2
j_call: TRBJ2-2
v_call: TRBV10-3
cdr3_aa: CAIRGGGTNMTGELFF

d_call: TRBD1
j_call: TRBJ2-2
v_call: TRBV10-3
cdr3_aa: CAISLDRLTGELFF

d_call: TRBD2
j_call: TRBJ2-1
v_call: TRBV7-3
cdr3_aa: CASSLRDSGLTNYNEQFF

d_call: TRBD2
j_call: TRBJ2-3
v_call: TRBV5-6
cdr3_aa: CASSFPAGVADTQYF

d_call: NA
j_call: TRBJ2-7
v_call: TRBV20-1
cdr3_aa: CSAAQGYEQYF

d_call: TRBD1
j_call: TRBJ1-1
v_call: TRBV6-5
cdr3_aa: CASSETGVNTEAFF

d_call: TRBD1
j_call: TRBJ1-2
v_call: TRBV30
cdr3_aa: CAWSVPGQGYGYTF

d_call: TRBD1
j_call: TRBJ1-2
v_call: TRBV18
cdr3_aa: CASSPRTGFNYGYTF

d_call: TRBD2
j_call: TRBJ2-1
v_call: TRBV7-9
cdr3_aa: CASSWTSMDEQFF

d_call: NA
j_call: TRBJ1-5
v_call: TRBV9
cdr3_aa: CASSDGSRGSNQPQHF

d_call: TRBD1
j_call: TRBJ1-2
v_call: TRBV6-5
cdr3_aa: CASRAGTGPFGYTF

d_call: NA
j_call: TRBJ1-3
v_call: TRBV7-7
cdr3_aa: CASSLGPSSGNTIYF

d_call: NA
j_call: TRBJ1-1
v_call: TRBV28
cdr3_aa: CASSHKSKNTEAFF

d_call: NA
j_call: TRBJ1-6
v_call: TRBV28
cdr3_aa: CATPGRDGSPLHF

d_call: TRBD2
j_call: TRBJ2-3
v_call: TRBV4-1
cdr3_aa: CASSQDPGGAADTQYF

d_call: TRBD1
j_call: TRBJ1-2
v_call: TRBV28
cdr3_aa: CASTLLDRAGYTF

d_call: NA
j_call: TRBJ2-3
v_call: TRBV10-3
cdr3_aa: CAISEKEDTQYF

d_call: NA
j_call: TRBJ1-4
v_call: TRBV25-1
cdr3_aa: CASIGGFNEKLFF

d_call: TRBD1
j_call: TRBJ1-2
v_call: TRBV10-2
cdr3_aa: CASSETFTGGNYGYTF

d_call: TRBD2
j_call: TRBJ2-2
v_call: TRBV10-2
cdr3_aa: CASSGLAGGLTGELFF

d_call: NA
j_call: TRBJ2-5
v_call: TRBV7-3
cdr3_aa: CASSLRGARETQYF

d_call: NA
j_call: TRBJ2-5
v_call: TRBV6-1
cdr3_aa: CASSYGPLEETQYF

d_call: TRBD2
j_call: TRBJ2-7
v_call: TRBV28
cdr3_aa: CASSPGLAGYEQYF

d_call: NA
j_call: TRBJ2-7
v_call: TRBV19
cdr3_aa: CASSDPIERQEQYF

d_call: TRBD2
j_call: TRBJ2-4
v_call: TRBV6-5
cdr3_aa: CASSLSGGALDIQYF

d_call: TRBD1
j_call: TRBJ2-3
v_call: TRBV9
cdr3_aa: CASSVATGDYDTQYF

d_call: NA
j_call: TRBJ2-7
v_call: TRBV11-1
cdr3_aa: CASSFYPGFYYEQYF

d_call: NA
j_call: TRBJ2-7
v_call: TRBV7-3
cdr3_aa: CASSLTPSTPQYF

d_call: NA
j_call: TRBJ1-6
v_call: TRBV27
cdr3_aa: CASSSQGNPPLHF

d_call: NA
j_call: TRBJ1-5
v_call: TRBV2
cdr3_aa: CASSDNLRDEHF

d_call: TRBD1
j_call: TRBJ2-7
v_call: TRBV6-6
cdr3_aa: CASTPRGLASYEQYF

d_call: TRBD1
j_call: TRBJ2-4
v_call: TRBV19
cdr3_aa: CASGTGGAKNIQYF

d_call: NA
j_call: TRBJ1-5
v_call: TRBV2
cdr3_aa: CASRHREGNLGAQHF

d_call: TRBD1
j_call: TRBJ1-2
v_call: TRBV7-6
cdr3_aa: CASSPGDRGDGYTF

d_call: NA
j_call: TRBJ2-5
v_call: TRBV6-1
cdr3_aa: CASRDPWAYQETQYF

d_call: NA
j_call: TRBJ1-6
v_call: TRBV13
cdr3_aa: CASSSRTDWDSPLHF

d_call: NA
j_call: TRBJ2-5
v_call: TRBV9
cdr3_aa: CASSTHRAQETQYF

d_call: TRBD2
j_call: TRBJ2-1
v_call: TRBV6-5
cdr3_aa: CASGSGRGGEQFF

d_call: NA
j_call: TRBJ1-1
v_call: TRBV2
cdr3_aa: CASSEEVLSPFLSNTEAFF

d_call: NA
j_call: TRBJ1-2
v_call: TRBV6-1
cdr3_aa: CASSGRIWGGRRTTYGYTF

d_call: TRBD2
j_call: TRBJ2-1
v_call: TRBV6-5
cdr3_aa: CASSYLAGDEQFF